This TCR beta chain was obtained from a study of OX40 agonist ivuxolimab in advanced cancers. Study context: Patients were treated with ivuxolimab, an agonistic anti-OX40 (CD134) antibody.

Data came from immunoSEQ multiplex PCR; TCRdb stores just in-frame clones and leaves some out. The sample holds fewer than 65,000 clones, roughly 86% seen once. Germline V gives CDR1 SGHTS, CDR2 YDEGEE. V was pared by 0 bases and J by 1 base, with 4 bases between. The CDR3 is 13 residues long. This receptor was identified in an adult with an advanced solid tumor such as melanoma, head and neck, liver or kidney cancer. The rearrangement uses TRBV5-8 and TRBJ1-1, with D hard to call. The sequences come from CD4+ or CD8+ T cells sorted from blood, collected in a trial of the OX40 agonist ivuxolimab. In DNA form, the CDR3 reads TGTGCCAGCAGCTTGGCACCGAACACTGAAGCTTTCTTT. This encodes CASSLAPNTEAFF.